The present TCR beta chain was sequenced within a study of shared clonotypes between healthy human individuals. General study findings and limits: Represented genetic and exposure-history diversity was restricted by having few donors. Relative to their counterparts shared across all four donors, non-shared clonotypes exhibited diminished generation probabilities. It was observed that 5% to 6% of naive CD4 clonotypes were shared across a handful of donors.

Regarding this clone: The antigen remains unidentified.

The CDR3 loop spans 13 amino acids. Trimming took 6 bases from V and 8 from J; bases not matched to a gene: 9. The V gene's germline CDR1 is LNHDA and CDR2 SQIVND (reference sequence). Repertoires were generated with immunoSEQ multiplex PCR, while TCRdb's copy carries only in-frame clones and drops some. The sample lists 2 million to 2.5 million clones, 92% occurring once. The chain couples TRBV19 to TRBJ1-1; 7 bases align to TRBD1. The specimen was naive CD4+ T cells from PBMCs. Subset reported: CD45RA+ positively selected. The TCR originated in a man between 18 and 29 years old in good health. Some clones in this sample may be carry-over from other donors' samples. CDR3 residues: CASRSTGSIEAFF. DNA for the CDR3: TGTGCCAGTAGATCGACAGGGAGCATCGAAGCTTTCTTT.